The clone carrying this T cell receptor (beta chain) was seen ten or more times. TCRdb called the 5' RACE reads again in MiXCR, with one record for every CDR3 protein. The sample holds 30,000 to 40,000 distinct CDR3 sequences; approximately 3% are singletons and the top ten take approximately 3%. The J segment lost 1 base and the V segment lost 2 bases, leaving 5 bases of the junction unmatched. The CDR3 is 16 amino acids. Germline V gives CDR1 SGDLS, CDR2 YYNGEE. The data belong to a study of CD8 T cells in ankylosing spondylitis. The sequenced material came from blood, either unsorted or a sorted T cell fraction (not recorded which). The TCR comes from a male donor with ankylosing spondylitis or in good health (not recorded which). This rearrangement joins TRBV9 to TRBJ2-1; 8 bases map to TRBD1. In DNA form, the CDR3 reads TGTGCCAGCAGCGTTACCGGGACAGGATCCTACAATGAGCAGTTCTTC. It yields the protein CASSVTGTGSYNEQFF.